Listed below are T cell receptor beta chains from one sample, sequenced in a study of PD-1 blockade in mismatch repair-deficient tumors. Here immunoSEQ multiplex PCR was the method, and the copy in TCRdb shows in-frame clones only, minus some. The data show under 50,000 clones, approximately 88% seen once. The sample here was PBMCs, taken less than 40 weeks after starting pembrolizumab. The receptors originated from an adult with mismatch repair-deficient cancer. CDR3s include the opening cysteine and the closing phenylalanine or tryptophan.

v_gene	j_gene	CDR3aa
TRBV28	TRBJ2-1	CASSYAALRGNEQFF
TRBV18	TRBJ2-7	CASSPRQGSTSYEQYF
TRBV28	TRBJ2-3	CASSGADREVTDTQYF
TRBV7-3	TRBJ2-7	CASSSRDLSGSSYEQYF
TRBV28	TRBJ1-2	CASSLRDGYGYTF
TRBV7-6	TRBJ2-5	CASSSGRGLETQYF
TRBV5-4	TRBJ1-1	CASSFGGSLGMNTEAFF
TRBV29-1	TRBJ2-2	CSVGTDLFSNTGELFF
TRBV19	TRBJ2-1	CASSGGRRNEQFF
TRBV28	TRBJ2-7	CASSPLESAGTGDEQYF
TRBV11-3	TRBJ2-7	CASSLEATEEERNSYEQYF
TRBV5-1	TRBJ1-1	CASSYAGGRTEAFF
TRBV28	TRBJ1-1	CASSLPGRLGTEAFF
TRBV30	TRBJ1-2	CAWSVRGYGYTF
TRBV4-1	TRBJ1-3	CASSKRESGNTIYF
TRBV14	TRBJ2-3	CASSLTSGYTDTQYF
TRBV7-9	TRBJ1-4	CASSRQEAIEKLFF
TRBV19	TRBJ1-5	CASSTTGRFNQPQHF
TRBV10-3	TRBJ2-7	CAISESAGFEQYF
TRBV5-1	TRBJ1-1	CASSLIPGSNTEAFF
TRBV6-1	TRBJ2-7	CASGAGQVYEQYF
TRBV2	TRBJ2-7	CASTLLNRGSSYEQYF
TRBV18	TRBJ2-3	CASSPAGVSDTQYF
TRBV30	TRBJ1-2	CAWSVGREGTF
TRBV7-6	TRBJ2-1	CASSLVGLAGGHNEQFF
TRBV5-1	TRBJ2-2	CASSPPGQGNTGELFF
TRBV5-1	TRBJ2-3	CASSLLAIPDTQYF
TRBV5-4	TRBJ2-7	CASSLGWTAGVEQYF
TRBV7-9	TRBJ1-4	CASSLANEKLFF
TRBV29-1	TRBJ1-1	CSVESGGKNTEAFF
TRBV19	TRBJ1-1	CASRWQGGLNTEAFF
TRBV5-6	TRBJ2-2	CATHETGGITGELFF
TRBV30	TRBJ2-7	CAWSVRGDEQYF
TRBV7-9	TRBJ1-6	CASSLSLYNSPLHF
TRBV7-9	TRBJ1-1	CASSSQGVGTEAFF
TRBV6-5	TRBJ1-1	CASSTGDLAEAFF
TRBV28	TRBJ1-5	CASSPVNRVNQPQHF
TRBV28	TRBJ1-5	CASSFEYSNQPQHF
TRBV19	TRBJ1-5	CATTLTGNSNQPQHF
TRBV5-1	TRBJ2-7	CASSLQGEQYF
TRBV7-2	TRBJ1-1	CASSLDGTVNTEAFF
TRBV28	TRBJ2-5	CASSVLREILTQYF
TRBV29-1	TRBJ2-7	CSVATGRFAYEQYF
TRBV10-3	TRBJ2-7	CAYRGDTTYEQYF